These T cell receptor beta chains were read from a single sample in a study of beta chain features in type 1 diabetes. TCRdb keeps only in-frame clones here, not all; method: immunoSEQ multiplex PCR. The table has 450,000 to 600,000 clones, roughly 30% seen once. The specimen was naive CD4+ T cells from blood. The origin of the receptors is a man between 18 and 35 years old in good health. The conserved cysteine and the conserved F or W are not part of the CDR3 here.

v_call | cdr3_aa
TRBV11-2 | ASSLRMWDRVNEQF
TRBV25-1 | ASSAGLAGGPAETQY
TRBV7-2 | ASSALEASGSETQY
TRBV30 | AWRAGRANVLT
TRBV5-4 | ASSLDRVYGYT
TRBV9 | ASSQKGDEQY
TRBV29-1 | SVGSGTEAF
TRBV18 | ASSPPMGGYT
TRBV6-1 | ASRARGGSYEQY
TRBV20-1 | SATTSSEQF
TRBV28 | ASTSTVAGYNEQF
TRBV25-1 | ASSELVGGSSYNEQF
TRBV29-1 | SVESWGPRSGANVLT
TRBV28 | ASLRGRGEQF
TRBV10-3 | AISRGVQETQY
TRBV18 | ASSVAGVNQPQH
TRBV29-1 | SVASGGLNTGELF
TRBV6-6 | ASSYFDPLANNEQF
TRBV7-9 | ASSFGVTETQY
TRBV7-9 | ASSLTTGEDYGYT
TRBV25-1 | ASSAGRRQETQY
TRBV7-9 | ASSLQGAYEQY
TRBV7-3 | ASSLRGQNTEAF
TRBV27 | ASSLESTHLYNEQF
TRBV5-4 | ASSFRAGENEQF
TRBV30 | AWSQGSGELF
TRBV5-1 | ASSQALRGYDNEQF
TRBV7-9 | ATMQGSSNEQF
TRBV4-1 | ASSRNRGGTDTQY